A selection of T cell receptor beta chains follows, all from one sample in a study of blood T cell repertoires in COVID-19. The repertoire was sequenced with immunoSEQ multiplex PCR; TCRdb's copy has only in-frame clones and lacks some. The sample has fewer than 300,000 clones, roughly 88% seen once. Sequenced input: PBMCs or T cells enriched from blood (not recorded which). These TCRs come from a woman in her thirties who had recovered from COVID-19. The CDR3 runs from the conserved cysteine through the conserved F or W. Fields, in order: J gene, D gene, V gene, clone size, CDR3 DNA, CDR3 protein. D genes are given only for firm matches. Clone size, where shown, is once, few, many, or a class for clones that have expanded.

>TRBJ2-3|TRBD2|TRBV29-1|.
TGCAGCGTGAGGGGACTAGCGGGAAGGAGTACGCAGTATTTT
CSVRGLAGRSTQYF
>TRBJ2-7|TRBD1|TRBV7-8|once
TGTGCCAGCAGCTTAGGCCGGGACAGGGGTAAATACTTC
CASSLGRDRGKYF
>TRBJ2-1|.|TRBV14|.
TGTGCCAGCACCCCCTTAAGGGGATCCTACAATGAGCAGTTCTTC
CASTPLRGSYNEQFF
>TRBJ1-1|.|TRBV27|.
TGTGCCAGCAGTTTAACAGTTAACACTGAAGCTTTCTTT
CASSLTVNTEAFF
>TRBJ1-6|.|TRBV18|.
TGTGCCAGCTCAGTGACAGTACCCAATTCACCCCTCCACTTT
CASSVTVPNSPLHF
>TRBJ1-5|.|TRBV21-1|once
TGTGCCAGCCGAGGGGAATGGACAGGGGGCCAAACGAGAGGTCAGCCCCAGCATTTT
CASRGEWTGGQTRGQPQHF
>TRBJ2-2|.|TRBV9|.
TGTGCCAGCAGCCCAGTGTTCGCCGGGGAGCTGTTTTTT
CASSPVFAGELFF
>TRBJ1-6|TRBD1|TRBV2|.
TGTGCCAGCAGGACCCGGACAGGGGTTCAGTCACCCCTCCACTTT
CASRTRTGVQSPLHF
>TRBJ1-2|.|TRBV24-1|.
TGTGCCACCAGTGATTTGCTGGGGCGAGGCTACACCTTC
CATSDLLGRGYTF
>TRBJ1-1|.|TRBV7-9|.
TGTGCCAGCAGCTCACAGGGCCGGTTCTGGGACACTGAAGCTTTCTTT
CASSSQGRFWDTEAFF
>TRBJ2-3|TRBD2|TRBV25-1|.
TGTGCCAGCAGTGAATCTCGCGGGGGGGCTCGGGATACGCAGTATTTT
CASSESRGGARDTQYF
>TRBJ2-7|.|TRBV19|.
TGTGCCAGTAGTAACCCTGGACAGTTTTCCTCCTACGAGCAGTACTTC
CASSNPGQFSSYEQYF
>TRBJ2-1|TRBD2|TRBV27|.
TGTGCCAGCAGACCCCTAGCGGGAGATTTGGATGAGCAGTTCTTC
CASRPLAGDLDEQFF
>TRBJ2-7|.|TRBV27|.
TGTGCCAGCAGTTTTATAGGGGACTCCTACGAGCAGTACTTC
CASSFIGDSYEQYF
>TRBJ1-1|TRBD1|TRBV4-1|.
TGCGCCAGCAGCCGCAACAGGGGAGGGAACACTGAAGCTTTCTTT
CASSRNRGGNTEAFF
>TRBJ1-2|.|TRBV9|.
TGTGCCAGCAGCGTAGGGCCCCTTGAACAGGCTAACTATGGCTACACCTTC
CASSVGPLEQANYGYTF
>TRBJ2-1|TRBD1|TRBV7-2|.
TGTGCCAGCAGCCTTCGAGCCCCGGGACAGGGGTCATCCTACAATGAGCAGTTCTTC
CASSLRAPGQGSSYNEQFF
>TRBJ2-3|.|TRBV15|.
TGTGCCACCGCAACCTCGCGCGGGGATACGCAGTATTTT
CATATSRGDTQYF
>TRBJ1-5|.|TRBV28|.
TGTGCCAGCAGTTTATATGAGGGCAGTCGGCAGCCCCAGCATTTT
CASSLYEGSRQPQHF
>TRBJ1-1|.|TRBV6-6|.
TGTGCCAGCGTCGAGCACACTGAAGCTTTCTTT
CASVEHTEAFF
>TRBJ2-4|.|TRBV6-5|.
TGTGCCAGCAGTTCTCGAGGGAGATTAATTCAGTACTTC
CASSSRGRLIQYF
>TRBJ1-3|.|TRBV3-1/TRBV3-2|.
TGTGCCAGCAGCCAAGATCAGGCAGGGCTCTCTGGAAACACCATATATTTT
CASSQDQAGLSGNTIYF
>TRBJ2-7|TRBD2|TRBV6-5|.
TGTGCCAGTGAGGACGGGGGGAAGGCTGTGTACGAGCAGTACTTC
CASEDGGKAVYEQYF
>TRBJ1-5|.|TRBV2|.
TGTGCCAGCAGTGGTCAGCGAGGGTCCTATCAGCCCCAGCATTTT
CASSGQRGSYQPQHF
>TRBJ1-5|.|TRBV4-1|.
TGCGCCAGCAGCCAAGATCCTGGGACAAGGGGCAATCAGCCCCAGCATTTT
CASSQDPGTRGNQPQHF
>TRBJ2-3|TRBD1|TRBV19|few
TGTGCCAGTAGCGAGGGGGCGGGCACAGATACGCAGTATTTT
CASSEGAGTDTQYF
>TRBJ1-2|TRBD1|TRBV5-5|once
TGTGCCAGCAGCTTTGGGACAGGGGTTAACTATGGCTACACCTTC
CASSFGTGVNYGYTF
>TRBJ2-4|.|TRBV28|.
TGTGCCAGCAGTTTAGGAATCGCGACATTTAATTACTTC
CASSLGIATFNYF
>TRBJ2-3|.|TRBV29-1|.
TGCAGCGTTGAAGCAGGGGCGCCAGATACGCAGTATTTT
CSVEAGAPDTQYF
>TRBJ2-7|TRBD2|TRBV4-2|.
TGTGCCAGCAGCCAAGATACGTCTAGCGGGAGCTACGAGCAGTACTTC
CASSQDTSSGSYEQYF
>TRBJ1-5|.|TRBV5-1|.
TGCGCCAGCAGCTTGGGGCCTGATCAGCCCCAGCATTTT
CASSLGPDQPQHF
>TRBJ1-2|TRBD1|TRBV28|once
TGCGCCAGCCTCAGGGACAGCGTAAACTATGGCTACACCTTC
CASLRDSVNYGYTF
>TRBJ2-7|.|TRBV11-2|.
TGTGCCAGCAGCTTAGACGGCCAGGGAGGCGAGCAGTACTTC
CASSLDGQGGEQYF
>TRBJ1-1|.|TRBV28|.
TGTGCCAGCAGTCTCAGGGGTACTGAAGCTTTCTTT
CASSLRGTEAFF
>TRBJ2-7|.|TRBV12-3/TRBV12-4|.
TGTGCCAGCAGTCCCACGGGGAACTACGAGCAGTACTTC
CASSPTGNYEQYF
>TRBJ2-7|.|TRBV7-9|.
TGTGCCAGCAGCTTAGGGGCCTCCCGGGGGGAGCAGTACTTC
CASSLGASRGEQYF
>TRBJ1-5|.|TRBV5-1|.
TGCGCCAGCAGCGGGGGACTTACGGGTCAGCCCCAGCATTTT
CASSGGLTGQPQHF
>TRBJ2-5|.|TRBV7-6|.
TGTGCCAGCAGCCCAAGGGGGAACCAAGAGACCCAGTACTTC
CASSPRGNQETQYF
>TRBJ1-6|TRBD1|TRBV5-6|.
TGTGCCAGCAGCATTACAGGGGTAGCCTCACCCCTCCACTTT
CASSITGVASPLHF
>TRBJ2-2|.|TRBV2|once
TGTGCCAGCAGTCCTCAACTTGTCACCGGGGAGCTGTTTTTT
CASSPQLVTGELFF
>TRBJ2-7|.|TRBV29-1|.
TGCAGCGTTACAGGAACAGGGAGCTCCTACGAGCAGTACTTC
CSVTGTGSSYEQYF
>TRBJ2-5|TRBD2|TRBV27|.
TGTGCCAGCAGCTCACTAGCGGGAGGGCCGGAGACCCAGTACTTC
CASSSLAGGPETQYF
>TRBJ1-6|TRBD1|TRBV3-1/TRBV3-2|.
TGTGCCAGCAGCCAAGACAGGGGGCTTTCACCCCTCCACTTT
CASSQDRGLSPLHF
>TRBJ1-2|.|TRBV6-5|.
TGTGCCACCACGGAGGGGATAGCTAACTATGGCTACACCTTC
CATTEGIANYGYTF
>TRBJ2-7|.|TRBV27|.
TGTGCCAGCAGACCGACAGGAAGCACCTACGAGCAGTACTTC
CASRPTGSTYEQYF
>TRBJ2-2|TRBD1|TRBV7-6|.
TGTGCCAGCAGCCCGACAGGGGGAACGAACACCGGGGAGCTGTTTTTT
CASSPTGGTNTGELFF